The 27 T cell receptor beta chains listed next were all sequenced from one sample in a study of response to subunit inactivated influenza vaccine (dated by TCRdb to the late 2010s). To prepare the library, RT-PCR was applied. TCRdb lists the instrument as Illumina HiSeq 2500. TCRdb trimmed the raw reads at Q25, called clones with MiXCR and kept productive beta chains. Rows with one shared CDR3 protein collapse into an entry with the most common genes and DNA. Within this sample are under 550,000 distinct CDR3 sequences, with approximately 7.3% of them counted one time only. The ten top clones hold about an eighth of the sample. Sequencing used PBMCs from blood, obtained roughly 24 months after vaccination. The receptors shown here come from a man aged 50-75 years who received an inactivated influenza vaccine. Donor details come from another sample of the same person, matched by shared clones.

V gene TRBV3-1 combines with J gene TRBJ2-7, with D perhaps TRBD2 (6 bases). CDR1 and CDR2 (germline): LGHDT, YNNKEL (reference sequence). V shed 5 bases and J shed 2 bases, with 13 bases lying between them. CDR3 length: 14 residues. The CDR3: CASSTVGRTYEQYF. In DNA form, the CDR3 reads TGTGCCAGCAGCACTGTAGGGAGGACCTACGAGCAGTACTTC.

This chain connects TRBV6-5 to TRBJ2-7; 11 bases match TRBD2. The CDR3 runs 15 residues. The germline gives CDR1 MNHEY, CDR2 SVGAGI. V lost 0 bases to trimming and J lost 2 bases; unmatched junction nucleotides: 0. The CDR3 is CASSYSSGRAYEQYF. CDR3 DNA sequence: TGTGCCAGCAGTTACTCTAGCGGGAGGGCCTACGAGCAGTACTTC.

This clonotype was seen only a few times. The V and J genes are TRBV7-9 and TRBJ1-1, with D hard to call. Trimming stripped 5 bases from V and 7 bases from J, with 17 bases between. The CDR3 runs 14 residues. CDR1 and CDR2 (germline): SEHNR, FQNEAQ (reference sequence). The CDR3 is CASSPERIDNEAFF. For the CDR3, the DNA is TGTGCCAGCAGCCCTGAGAGGATTGATAATGAAGCTTTCTTT. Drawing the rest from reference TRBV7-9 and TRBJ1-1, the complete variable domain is DTGVSQNPRHKITKRGQNVTFRCDPISEHNRLYWYRQTLGQGPEFLTYFQNEAQLEKSRLLSDRFSAERPKGSFSTLEIQRTEQGDSAMYLCASSPERIDNEAFFGQGTRLTVV.

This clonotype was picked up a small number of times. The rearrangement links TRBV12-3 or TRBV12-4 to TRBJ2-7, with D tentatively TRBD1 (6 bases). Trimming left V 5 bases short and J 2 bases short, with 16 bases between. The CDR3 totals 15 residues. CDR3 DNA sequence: TGTGCCAGCAGTGGGCGACTGGGGGCCCCCTACGAGCAGTACTTC. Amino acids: CASSGRLGAPYEQYF.

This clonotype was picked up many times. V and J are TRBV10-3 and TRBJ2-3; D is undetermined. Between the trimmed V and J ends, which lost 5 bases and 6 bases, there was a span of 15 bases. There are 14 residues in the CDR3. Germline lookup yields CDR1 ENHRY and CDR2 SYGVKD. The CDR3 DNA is TGTGCCATCAGTTCCCGCCAGGATAGTGATACGCAGTATTTT. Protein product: CAISSRQDSDTQYF.

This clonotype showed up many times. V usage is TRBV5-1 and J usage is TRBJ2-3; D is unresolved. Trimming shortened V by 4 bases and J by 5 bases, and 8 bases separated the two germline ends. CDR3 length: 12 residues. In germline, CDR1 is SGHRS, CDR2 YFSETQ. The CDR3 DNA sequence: TGCGCCAGCAGCCCAGTAGGAGATACGCAGTATTTT. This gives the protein CASSPVGDTQYF.

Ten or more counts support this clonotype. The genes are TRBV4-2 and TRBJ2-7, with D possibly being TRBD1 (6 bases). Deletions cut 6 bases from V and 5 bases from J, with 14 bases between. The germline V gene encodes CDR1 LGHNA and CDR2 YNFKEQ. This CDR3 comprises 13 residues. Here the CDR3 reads CASRESNRDEQYF. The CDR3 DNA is TGTGCCAGCAGGGAAAGCAACAGGGACGAGCAGTACTTC.

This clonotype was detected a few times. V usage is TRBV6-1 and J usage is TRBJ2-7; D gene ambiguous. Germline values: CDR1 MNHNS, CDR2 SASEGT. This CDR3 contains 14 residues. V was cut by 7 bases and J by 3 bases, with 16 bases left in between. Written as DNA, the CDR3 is TGTGCCAGCAACCCAAACACGGAGATCTACGAGCAGTACTTC. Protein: CASNPNTEIYEQYF.

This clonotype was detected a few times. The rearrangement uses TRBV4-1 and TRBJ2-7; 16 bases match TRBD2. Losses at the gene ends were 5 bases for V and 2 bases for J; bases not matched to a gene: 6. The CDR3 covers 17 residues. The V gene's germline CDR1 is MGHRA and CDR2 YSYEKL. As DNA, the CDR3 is TGCGCCAGCAGCTTCGGGACTAGCGGGAGGGTAACCTACGAGCAGTACTTC. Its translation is CASSFGTSGRVTYEQYF.

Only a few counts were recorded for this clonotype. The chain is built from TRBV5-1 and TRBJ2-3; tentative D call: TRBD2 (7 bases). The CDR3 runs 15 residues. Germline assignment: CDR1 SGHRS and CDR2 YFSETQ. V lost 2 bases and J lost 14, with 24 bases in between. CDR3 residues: CASSFLGGGPPIVYF. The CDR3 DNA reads TGCGCCAGCAGCTTCCTTGGGGGGGGCCCCCCCATCGTGTATTTT.

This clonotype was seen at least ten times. CDR3 nucleotides: TGCAGTGCTCAGTGGACTAGCAGCCAAGAGACCCAGTACTTC. The encoded protein is CSAQWTSSQETQYF. The V call is TRBV20-1, the J call TRBJ2-5; TRBD2 aligns across 8 bases. The CDR3 runs to 14 residues. In germline, CDR1 is DFQATT, CDR2 SNEGSKA (reference sequence). With V trimmed by 5 bases and J by 1 base, 6 bases remained unmatched.

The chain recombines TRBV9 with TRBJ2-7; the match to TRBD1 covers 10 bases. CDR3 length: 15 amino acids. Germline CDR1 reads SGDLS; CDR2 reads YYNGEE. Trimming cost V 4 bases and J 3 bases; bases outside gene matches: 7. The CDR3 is CASSPGQGGLYEQYF. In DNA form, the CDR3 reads TGTGCCAGCAGCCCCGGACAGGGGGGGCTCTACGAGCAGTACTTC.

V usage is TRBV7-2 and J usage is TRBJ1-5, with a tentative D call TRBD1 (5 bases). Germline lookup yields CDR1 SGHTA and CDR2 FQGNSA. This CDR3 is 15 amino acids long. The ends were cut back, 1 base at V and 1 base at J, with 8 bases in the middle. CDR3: CASSLGQTSNQPQHF. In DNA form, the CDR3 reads TGTGCCAGCAGCTTAGGACAGACAAGCAATCAGCCCCAGCATTTT.

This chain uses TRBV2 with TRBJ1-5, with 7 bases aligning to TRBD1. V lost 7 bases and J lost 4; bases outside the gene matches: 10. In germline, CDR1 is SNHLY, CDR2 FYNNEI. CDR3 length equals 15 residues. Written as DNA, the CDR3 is TGTGCCAGCAAGGAGGATCCACAGGGGAATCAGCCCCAGCATTTT. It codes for CASKEDPQGNQPQHF.

CDR3 residues: CASSYSTQAIKAFF. The CDR3 DNA reads as TGTGCCAGCAGTTACTCGACTCAGGCAATTAAAGCTTTCTTT. The chain joins TRBV6-2 or TRBV6-3 to TRBJ1-1; D not resolved. CDR1 is MNHEY and CDR2 is SVGEGT in the germline V gene. V was clipped by 0 bases and J by 9 bases, with 14 bases between them. The CDR3 consists of 14 residues.

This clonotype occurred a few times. CDR3 loop: CASSQGGGLGETQYF. CDR3 DNA: TGTGCCAGCAGCCAAGGAGGCGGGTTGGGGGAGACCCAGTACTTC. The chain is built from TRBV3-1 and TRBJ2-5, with D tentatively TRBD2 (5 bases). CDR1 and CDR2 from the germline V gene are LGHDT and YNNKEL (reference sequence). The CDR3 contains 15 residues. V lost 1 base and J 5 bases, leaving 14 bases between the germline ends.

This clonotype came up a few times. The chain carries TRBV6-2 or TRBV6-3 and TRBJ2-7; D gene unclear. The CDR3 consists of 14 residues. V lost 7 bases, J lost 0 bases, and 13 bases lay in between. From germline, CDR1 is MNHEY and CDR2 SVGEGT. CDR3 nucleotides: TGTGCCAGCACTGAGGCAGACCTCTCCTACGAGCAGTACTTC. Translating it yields CASTEADLSYEQYF.

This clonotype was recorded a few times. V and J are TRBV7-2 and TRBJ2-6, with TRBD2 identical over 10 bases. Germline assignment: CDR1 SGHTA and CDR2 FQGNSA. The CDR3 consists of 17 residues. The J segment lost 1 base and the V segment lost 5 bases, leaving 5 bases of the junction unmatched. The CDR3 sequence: CASSRTSGASGANVLTF. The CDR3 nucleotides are TGTGCCAGCAGCCGAACTAGCGGGGCTTCTGGGGCCAACGTCCTGACTTTC. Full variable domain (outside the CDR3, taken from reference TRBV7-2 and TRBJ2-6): GAGVSQSPSNKVTEKGKDVELRCDPISGHTALYWYRQSLGQGLEFLIYFQGNSAPDKSGLPSDRFSAERTGGSVSTLTIQRTQQEDSAVYLCASSRTSGASGANVLTFGAGSRLTVL.

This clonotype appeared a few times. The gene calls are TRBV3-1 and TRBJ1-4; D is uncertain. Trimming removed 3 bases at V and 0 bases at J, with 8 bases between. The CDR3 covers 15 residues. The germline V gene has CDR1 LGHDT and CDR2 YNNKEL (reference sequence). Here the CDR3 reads CASSHNWATNEKLFF. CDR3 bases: TGTGCCAGCAGCCACAACTGGGCAACTAATGAAAAACTGTTTTTT.

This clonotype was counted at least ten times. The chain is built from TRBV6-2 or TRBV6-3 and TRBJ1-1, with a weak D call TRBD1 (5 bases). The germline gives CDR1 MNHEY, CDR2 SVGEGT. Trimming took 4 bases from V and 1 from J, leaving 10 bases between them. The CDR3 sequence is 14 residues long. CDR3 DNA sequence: TGTGCCAGCAGTTTGGGACTACCGAACACTGAAGCTTTCTTT. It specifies CASSLGLPNTEAFF.

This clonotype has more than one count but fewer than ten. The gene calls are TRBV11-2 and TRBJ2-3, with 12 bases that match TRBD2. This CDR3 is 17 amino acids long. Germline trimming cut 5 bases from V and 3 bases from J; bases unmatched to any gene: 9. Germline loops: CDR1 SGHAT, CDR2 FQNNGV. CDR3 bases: TGTGCCAGCAGCCCGCAACCTAGCGGGGGGGTGACAGATACGCAGTATTTT. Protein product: CASSPQPSGGVTDTQYF.

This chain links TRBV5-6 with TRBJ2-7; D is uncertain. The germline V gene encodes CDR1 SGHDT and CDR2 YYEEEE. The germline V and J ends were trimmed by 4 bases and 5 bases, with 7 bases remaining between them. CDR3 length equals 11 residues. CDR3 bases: TGTGCCAGCAGCATACAGAACGAGCAGTACTTC. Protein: CASSIQNEQYF.

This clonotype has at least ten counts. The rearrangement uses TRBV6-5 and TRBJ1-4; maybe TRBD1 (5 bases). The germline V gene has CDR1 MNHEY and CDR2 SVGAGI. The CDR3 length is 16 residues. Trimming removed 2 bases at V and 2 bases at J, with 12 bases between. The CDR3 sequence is CASSYETAGTNEKLFF. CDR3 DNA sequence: TGTGCCAGCAGTTACGAGACAGCGGGCACTAATGAAAAACTGTTTTTT.

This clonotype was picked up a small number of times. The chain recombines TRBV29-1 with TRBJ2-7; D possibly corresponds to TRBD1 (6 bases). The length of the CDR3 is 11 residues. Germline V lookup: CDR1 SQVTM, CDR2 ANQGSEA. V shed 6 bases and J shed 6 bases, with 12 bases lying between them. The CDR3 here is CSVGDTLEQYF. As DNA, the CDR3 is TGCAGCGTGGGGGACACCCTCGAGCAGTACTTC.

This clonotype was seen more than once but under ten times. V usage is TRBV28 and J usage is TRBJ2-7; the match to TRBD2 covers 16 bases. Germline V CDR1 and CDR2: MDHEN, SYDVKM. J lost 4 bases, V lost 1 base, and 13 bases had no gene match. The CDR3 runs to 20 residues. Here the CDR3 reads CASSLSPGTSGRARFYEQYF. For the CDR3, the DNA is TGTGCCAGCAGTTTATCCCCGGGGACTAGCGGGAGGGCCCGTTTTTACGAGCAGTACTTC. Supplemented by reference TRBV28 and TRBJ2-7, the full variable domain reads DVKVTQSSRYLVKRTGEKVFLECVQDMDHENMFWYRQDPGLGLRLIYFSYDVKMKEKGDIPEGYSVSREKKERFSLILESASTNQTSMYLCASSLSPGTSGRARFYEQYFGPGTRLTVT.

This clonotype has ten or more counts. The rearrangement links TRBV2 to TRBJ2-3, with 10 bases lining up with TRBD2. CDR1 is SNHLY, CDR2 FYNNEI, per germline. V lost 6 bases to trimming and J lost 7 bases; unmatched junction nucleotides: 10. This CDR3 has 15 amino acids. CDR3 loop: CASRPTSGFGNTQYF. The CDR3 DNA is TGTGCCAGCAGGCCGACTAGCGGGTTCGGAAATACGCAGTATTTT.

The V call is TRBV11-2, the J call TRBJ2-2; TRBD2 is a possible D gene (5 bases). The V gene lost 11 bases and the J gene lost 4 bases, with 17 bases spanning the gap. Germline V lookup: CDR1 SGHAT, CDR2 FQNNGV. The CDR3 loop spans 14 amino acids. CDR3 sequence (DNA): TGTGCCGGCCAACTGGGAGTTCGCACCGGGGAGCTGTTTTTT. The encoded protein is CAGQLGVRTGELFF.